These 26 T cell receptor beta chains came from one sample sequenced in a study of blood T cell repertoires in COVID-19. Sequencing was performed with immunoSEQ multiplex PCR; in TCRdb, only in-frame clones are kept and a portion is missing. The sample includes 150,000 to 200,000 clones, roughly 76% of them seen just once. Sample: peripheral blood. These receptors were taken from a woman older than 75 with COVID-19, enrolled during active disease.

The chain links TRBV27 to TRBJ2-5, with 8 bases aligning to TRBD1. After removal of 2 bases from V and 5 bases from J, the junction contained 7 bases not matched to a gene. CDR3 length equals 15 residues. The V gene's germline CDR1 is MNHEY and CDR2 SMNVEV (reference sequence). CDR3 residues: CASSLTTGEIETQYF. For the CDR3, the DNA is TGTGCCAGCAGTTTAACGACAGGGGAGATCGAGACCCAGTACTTC.

This clone was seen more than once but under ten times. The CDR3 DNA sequence: TGCGCCAGCAGCTTGGCCGCAGGGACTGGGGCCAACGTCCTGACTTTC. Protein sequence: CASSLAAGTGANVLTF. V gene TRBV5-1 combines with J gene TRBJ2-6, with a possible D match to TRBD1 (5 bases). The CDR3 covers 16 residues. Germline V gene data show CDR1 as SGHRS and CDR2 as YFSETQ. Between the trimmed V and J ends, which lost 0 bases and 2 bases, there was a span of 9 bases.

The chain joins TRBV12-3 or TRBV12-4 to TRBJ2-7, with TRBD1 as a possible D gene (6 bases). The V end was cut by 1 base, the J end by 8 bases, with 9 bases between. This CDR3 has 12 amino acids. The CDR3 region is CASSLGGHQQYF. The DNA of the CDR3 is TGTGCCAGCAGTTTAGGGGGACACCAGCAGTACTTC.

This chain links TRBV3-1 (or the pseudogene TRBV3-2) with TRBJ1-6; 8 nucleotides line up with TRBD1. The CDR3 is made up of 19 amino acids. V lost 0 bases to trimming and J lost 9 bases; unmatched junction nucleotides: 16. The germline CDR1 and CDR2 sequences are LGHDT and YNNKEL (reference sequence). The DNA for the CDR3 is TGTGCCAGCAGCCAAGATCGCCGGTCAGGGGGCTCCCTAGTTTCACCCCTCCACTTT. It is translated as CASSQDRRSGGSLVSPLHF.

The chain uses TRBV29-1 and TRBJ2-3; 12 bases fit TRBD2. V lost 3 bases, J lost 5 bases, and 12 bases stayed unmatched. The CDR3 runs 17 residues. CDR1 is SQVTM and CDR2 is ANQGSEA in the germline V gene. The DNA of the CDR3 is TGCAGCGTTGATGGGCAATCAGGACTAGCGGGACTAGATACGCAGTATTTT. It yields the protein CSVDGQSGLAGLDTQYF.

This clone was recorded a few times. The chain is built from TRBV4-1 and TRBJ2-1, with TRBD2 matching 8 bases. CDR1 is MGHRA and CDR2 is YSYEKL in the germline V gene. This CDR3 has 16 residues. J gave up 8 bases and V 0 bases, and 9 bases lay outside the gene matches. The CDR3 DNA sequence: TGCGCCAGCAGCCAAGACATGCTAGCGGGTCGTTATGAGCAGTTCTTC. It is translated as CASSQDMLAGRYEQFF.

V gene TRBV7-2 combines with J gene TRBJ1-5, with TRBD1 as a possible D gene (5 bases). CDR1 is SGHTA, CDR2 FQGNSA, per germline. Trimming stripped 5 bases from V and 5 bases from J, with 16 bases between. The CDR3 contains 15 residues. The CDR3 DNA is TGTGCCAGCAGCCCCCTTGGGGGGAGGGATCAGCCCCAGCATTTT. Its protein product is CASSPLGGRDQPQHF.

The rearrangement links TRBV18 to TRBJ1-2; D perhaps matches TRBD1 (6 bases). Trimming shortened V by 3 bases and J by 7 bases, and 12 bases separated the two germline ends. This CDR3 is built from 13 residues. CDR1 and CDR2 (germline): KGHSH, LQKENI. CDR3 residues: CASSPRTDGGYTF. The CDR3 DNA reads as TGTGCCAGCTCACCGAGGACAGACGGTGGCTACACCTTC.

The chain is built from TRBV6-5 and TRBJ1-6, with D possibly matching TRBD1 (6 bases). The CDR3 totals 13 residues. Trimming left V 4 bases short and J 10 bases short, with 11 bases between. CDR1 MNHEY and CDR2 SVGAGI come from the germline V gene. CDR3 bases: TGTGCCAGCAGTTCGTACAGGGAATCACCCCTCCACTTT. Protein sequence: CASSSYRESPLHF.

V gene TRBV5-5 combines with J gene TRBJ2-7; D may be TRBD2 (6 bases). Germline-derived CDR1 and CDR2 are SGHKS and YYEKEE (reference sequence). The germline V and J ends were trimmed by 3 bases and 5 bases, with 15 bases remaining between them. The CDR3 contains 14 residues. The CDR3 protein is CASSSLRGSDEQYF. The CDR3 nucleotides read TGTGCCAGCAGCTCGCTGCGGGGATCGGACGAGCAGTACTTC.

CDR3 sequence: CASRARDRGWGYTF. The CDR3 DNA sequence: TGTGCCAGCAGGGCCCGGGACAGGGGTTGGGGCTACACCTTC. The rearrangement uses TRBV2 and TRBJ1-2, with TRBD1 identical over 10 bases. The V and J ends lost 6 bases and 8 bases, in that order; junction bases with no gene match: 9. The CDR3 sequence is 14 residues long. CDR1 is SNHLY, CDR2 FYNNEI, per germline.

The rearrangement joins TRBV3-1 (or the pseudogene TRBV3-2) to TRBJ2-1; 12 nucleotides line up with TRBD2. With 4 bases clipped from V and 5 bases from J, the junction kept 3 bases outside the gene matches. The CDR3 is 15 residues long. Per the germline V gene, CDR1 is LGHDT and CDR2 is YNNKEL (reference sequence). The CDR3 protein is CASSRLAGVHNEQFF. The CDR3 nucleotides are TGTGCCAGCAGCCGACTAGCGGGGGTCCACAATGAGCAGTTCTTC.

This rearrangement joins TRBV27 to TRBJ1-4; 8 bases agree with TRBD1. Germline CDR1 reads MNHEY; CDR2 reads SMNVEV (reference sequence). J lost 2 bases, V lost 0 bases, and 5 bases had no gene match. This CDR3 is 17 amino acids long. This chain's CDR3 is CASSLSRTGSTNEKLFF. The DNA of the CDR3 is TGTGCCAGCAGTTTATCACGGACAGGGTCTACTAATGAAAAACTGTTTTTT.

This chain links TRBV3-1 (or the pseudogene TRBV3-2) with TRBJ2-2; the D is unclear. The CDR3 has 11 residues. The germline gives CDR1 LGHDT, CDR2 YNNKEL (reference sequence). V was trimmed by 4 bases and J by 8 bases, leaving 5 bases between them. This chain's CDR3 is CASSLAGELFF. The CDR3 DNA reads TGTGCCAGCAGCCTTGCGGGGGAGCTGTTTTTT.

CDR3 DNA: TGTGCCAGCAGTGATCTATACTCCTACAATGAGCAGTTCTTC. This codes for CASSDLYSYNEQFF. The chain couples TRBV2 to TRBJ2-1; no firm D call. CDR3 length equals 14 residues. CDR1 is SNHLY, CDR2 FYNNEI, per germline. V lost 3 bases and J 0 bases, leaving 6 bases between the germline ends.

The chain is built from TRBV7-3 and TRBJ2-3, with 8 bases aligning to TRBD2. The J segment lost 0 bases and the V segment lost 3 bases, leaving 2 bases of the junction unmatched. The CDR3 is 15 residues long. The germline V gene encodes CDR1 SGHTA and CDR2 FQGTGA. The CDR3 loop is CASSFSGASTDTQYF. CDR3 coding DNA: TGTGCCAGCAGCTTTAGCGGGGCTAGCACAGATACGCAGTATTTT.

There are a few counts of this clone. In DNA form, the CDR3 reads TGTGCCAGTAGTTGGGGAGTGGGGAACACTGAAGCTTTCTTT. Encoded protein: CASSWGVGNTEAFF. The chain uses TRBV19 and TRBJ1-1, with unresolved D. Looked up from germline, CDR1 is LNHDA and CDR2 is SQIVND (reference sequence). V lost 5 bases to trimming and J lost 1 base, with 11 bases between them. This CDR3 contains 14 residues.

This clone was observed once. The CDR3 is CASSLTSGSYEQYF. The CDR3 DNA sequence: TGTGCCAGCAGCTTGACTAGCGGCTCCTACGAGCAGTACTTC. The chain uses TRBV11-3 and TRBJ2-7; 9 positions match TRBD2. Germline assignment: CDR1 SGHNT and CDR2 YENEEA. V gave up 3 bases and J gave up 0 bases; unmatched junction bases: 0. The CDR3 length is 14 residues.

The chain employs TRBV6-6 and TRBJ1-1, with no clear D. CDR1 is MNHNY and CDR2 is SVGAGI in the germline V gene (reference sequence). The CDR3 loop spans 11 amino acids. The V gene lost 4 bases and the J gene lost 7 bases, with 7 bases spanning the gap. CDR3 sequence: CASSSTLEAFF. The CDR3 coding sequence is TGTGCCAGCAGTTCGACTCTTGAAGCTTTCTTT.

This clone was recorded once. This chain links TRBV24-1 with TRBJ1-5; D might be TRBD1 (6 bases). The V end lost 4 bases, the J end lost 2 bases, and 8 bases lay between the germline ends. Germline assignment: CDR1 KGHDR and CDR2 SFDVKD. This CDR3 has 14 amino acids. The CDR3 is CATSERQGNQPQHF. The CDR3, as DNA: TGTGCCACCAGTGAGAGACAGGGCAATCAGCCCCAGCATTTT.

This chain links TRBV5-4 with TRBJ1-2; D unresolved. V was trimmed by 2 bases and J by 3 bases, leaving 5 bases between them. The CDR3 length is 12 residues. Per the germline V gene, CDR1 is SGHNT and CDR2 is YYREEE (reference sequence). As DNA, the CDR3 is TGTGCCAGCAGCTTTCAGGACTATGGCTACACCTTC. It encodes CASSFQDYGYTF. Combining the CDR3 with reference TRBV5-4 and TRBJ1-2 gives the whole variable domain ETGVTQSPTHLIKTRGQQVTLRCSSQSGHNTVSWYQQALGQGPQFIFQYYREEENGRGNFPPRFSGLQFPNYSSELNVNALELDDSALYLCASSFQDYGYTFGSGTRLTVV.

This clone was seen only a few times. The chain carries TRBV6-5 and TRBJ1-5; D remains ambiguous. Trimming removed 0 bases at V and 10 bases at J, with 10 bases between. The CDR3 length is 13 residues. Looked up from germline, CDR1 is MNHEY and CDR2 is SVGAGI. The CDR3 region is CASSYSGGSPQHF. In DNA, the CDR3 is TGTGCCAGCAGTTACTCTGGTGGGAGCCCCCAGCATTTT.

This sequence joins TRBV6-5 and TRBJ1-2; tentative D call: TRBD1 (6 bases). The length of the CDR3 is 13 residues. Trimming shortened V by 0 bases and J by 5 bases, and 7 bases separated the two germline ends. The V gene's germline CDR1 is MNHEY and CDR2 SVGAGI. The CDR3 DNA sequence: TGTGCCAGCAGTTACTCGGACAGTTATGGCTACACCTTC. It is translated as CASSYSDSYGYTF.

This clone was observed a handful of times. The rearrangement joins TRBV7-2 to TRBJ1-3; 7 positions match TRBD1. V shed 0 bases and J 0 bases; nucleotides not matched to a gene: 5. CDR1 SGHTA and CDR2 FQGNSA come from the germline V gene. The CDR3 length is 17 residues. The CDR3, as DNA: TGTGCCAGCAGCTTAGCGGGGACAGCCCGCTCTGGAAACACCATATATTTT. This gives the protein CASSLAGTARSGNTIYF.

This clone was seen a handful of times. V is TRBV9 and J is TRBJ1-2, with a weak D call TRBD1 (5 bases). This CDR3 is built from 12 residues. The V gene's germline CDR1 is SGDLS and CDR2 YYNGEE. V was pared by 4 bases and J by 7 bases, with 11 bases between. The DNA of the CDR3 is TGTGCCAGCAGCTTCGGGGGGTTTGGCTACACCTTC. Its protein is CASSFGGFGYTF.

This clone was found a few times. The chain carries TRBV29-1 and TRBJ1-1; D gene unclear. Germline V gives CDR1 SQVTM, CDR2 ANQGSEA. The ends were cut back, 7 bases at V and 3 bases at J, with 15 bases in the middle. The CDR3 is 13 amino acids. CDR3 region: CSASALQDTEAFF. CDR3 nucleotide sequence: TGCAGCGCCTCGGCTCTCCAGGACACTGAAGCTTTCTTT.